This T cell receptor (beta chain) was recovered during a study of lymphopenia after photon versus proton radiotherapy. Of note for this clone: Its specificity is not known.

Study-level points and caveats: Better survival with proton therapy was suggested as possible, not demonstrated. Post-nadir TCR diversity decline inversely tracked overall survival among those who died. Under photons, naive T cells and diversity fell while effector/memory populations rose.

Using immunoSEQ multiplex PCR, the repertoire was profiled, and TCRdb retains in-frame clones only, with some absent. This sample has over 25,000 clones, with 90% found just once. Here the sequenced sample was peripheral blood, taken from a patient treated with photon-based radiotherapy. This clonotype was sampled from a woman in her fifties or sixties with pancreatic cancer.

CDR3 region: CASSDRGQGYYGYTF. The DNA for the CDR3 is TGTGCCAGCAGTGATAGGGGACAGGGATACTATGGCTACACCTTC. The chain joins TRBV25-1 to TRBJ1-2, with 9 bases identical to TRBD1. Germline CDR1 and CDR2: MGHDK and SYGVNS. The CDR3 spans 15 residues. V shed 3 bases and J 3 bases; nucleotides not matched to a gene: 5.